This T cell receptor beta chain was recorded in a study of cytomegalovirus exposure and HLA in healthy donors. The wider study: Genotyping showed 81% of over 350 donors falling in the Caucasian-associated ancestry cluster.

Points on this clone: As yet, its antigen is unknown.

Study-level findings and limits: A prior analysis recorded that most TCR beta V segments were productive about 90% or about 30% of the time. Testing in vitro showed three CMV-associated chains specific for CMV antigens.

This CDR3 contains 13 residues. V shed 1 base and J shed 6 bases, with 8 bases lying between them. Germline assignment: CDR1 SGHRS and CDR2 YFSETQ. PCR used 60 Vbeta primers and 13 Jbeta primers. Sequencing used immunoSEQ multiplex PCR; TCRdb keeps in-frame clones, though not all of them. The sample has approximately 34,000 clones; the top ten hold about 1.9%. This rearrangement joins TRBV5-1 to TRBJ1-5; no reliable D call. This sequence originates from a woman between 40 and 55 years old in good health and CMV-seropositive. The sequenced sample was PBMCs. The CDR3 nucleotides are TGCGCCAGCAGCTTGTCGGGTGCTCAGCCCCAGCATTTT. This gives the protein CASSLSGAQPQHF. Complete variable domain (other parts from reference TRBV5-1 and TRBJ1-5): KAGVTQTPRYLIKTRGQQVTLSCSPISGHRSVSWYQQTPGQGLQFLFEYFSETQRNKGNFPGRFSGRQFSNSRSEMNVSTLELGDSALYLCASSLSGAQPQHFGDGTRLSIL.